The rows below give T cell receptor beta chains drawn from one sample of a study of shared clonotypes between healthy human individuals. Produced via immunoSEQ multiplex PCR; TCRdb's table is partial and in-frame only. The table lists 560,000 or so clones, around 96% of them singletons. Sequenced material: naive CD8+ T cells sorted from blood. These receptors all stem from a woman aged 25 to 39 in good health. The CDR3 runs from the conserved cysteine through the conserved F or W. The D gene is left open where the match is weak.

cdr3_aa: CASSPRTYGEQFF; d_call: .; v_call: TRBV7-9; j_call: TRBJ2-1
cdr3_aa: CASSVEGTSGFYEQYF; d_call: TRBD2; v_call: TRBV9; j_call: TRBJ2-7
cdr3_aa: CSGRATDTQYF; d_call: .; v_call: TRBV29-1; j_call: TRBJ2-3
cdr3_aa: CASSLGAGLSYEQYF; d_call: .; v_call: TRBV5-1; j_call: TRBJ2-7
cdr3_aa: CASSPSGKGYEQYF; d_call: .; v_call: TRBV5-5; j_call: TRBJ2-7
cdr3_aa: CASRRDRDSSYEQYF; d_call: .; v_call: TRBV7-8; j_call: TRBJ2-7
cdr3_aa: CASSQEITGGRYEQYF; d_call: TRBD1; v_call: TRBV4-1; j_call: TRBJ2-7
cdr3_aa: CASSVTFLAGVRDTDTQYF; d_call: TRBD2; v_call: TRBV9; j_call: TRBJ2-3
cdr3_aa: CASSLGLDGGVIGNTIYF; d_call: .; v_call: TRBV5-4; j_call: TRBJ1-3
cdr3_aa: CASSFVGQGAVEQYF; d_call: TRBD1; v_call: TRBV27; j_call: TRBJ2-7
cdr3_aa: CASSISGVREQYF; d_call: .; v_call: TRBV13; j_call: TRBJ2-7
cdr3_aa: CAWEPLTGGYEAFF; d_call: TRBD1; v_call: TRBV30; j_call: TRBJ1-1
cdr3_aa: CASSLEWGLLGIYGYTF; d_call: .; v_call: TRBV5-1; j_call: TRBJ1-2
cdr3_aa: CASSYNYNEQFF; d_call: .; v_call: TRBV6-6; j_call: TRBJ2-1
cdr3_aa: CASSSSGLSTDTQYF; d_call: .; v_call: TRBV6-5; j_call: TRBJ2-3
cdr3_aa: CASSPDRGLLYEQYF; d_call: TRBD1; v_call: TRBV18; j_call: TRBJ2-7
cdr3_aa: CASSGGENTIYF; d_call: .; v_call: TRBV9; j_call: TRBJ1-3
cdr3_aa: CASSAVGTGGPETQYF; d_call: TRBD1; v_call: TRBV5-4; j_call: TRBJ2-5
cdr3_aa: CASSSTRGLEQYF; d_call: .; v_call: TRBV13; j_call: TRBJ2-7
cdr3_aa: CASSMARGGDYGYTF; d_call: .; v_call: TRBV19; j_call: TRBJ1-2
cdr3_aa: CATSSVQGAENEQFF; d_call: TRBD1; v_call: TRBV15; j_call: TRBJ2-1
cdr3_aa: CASNLAGGPNEQFF; d_call: TRBD1; v_call: TRBV27; j_call: TRBJ2-1
cdr3_aa: CASSSRGSYEQYF; d_call: .; v_call: TRBV7-9; j_call: TRBJ2-7
cdr3_aa: CASSEVGASTDTQYF; d_call: .; v_call: TRBV6-1; j_call: TRBJ2-3
cdr3_aa: CAISEGQGNQPQHF; d_call: TRBD1; v_call: TRBV10-3; j_call: TRBJ1-5
cdr3_aa: CASSPSQHEQYF; d_call: .; v_call: TRBV6-5; j_call: TRBJ2-7
cdr3_aa: CAISESRTGYEQYF; d_call: TRBD1; v_call: TRBV10-3; j_call: TRBJ2-7
cdr3_aa: CASGPTNTYGYTF; d_call: .; v_call: TRBV28; j_call: TRBJ1-2
cdr3_aa: CASGLDRGKGTDTQYF; d_call: TRBD1; v_call: TRBV12-5; j_call: TRBJ2-3
cdr3_aa: CASSAQGYTEAFF; d_call: .; v_call: TRBV9; j_call: TRBJ1-1
cdr3_aa: CASSVGFGRAISASYNEQFF; d_call: TRBD2; v_call: TRBV9; j_call: TRBJ2-1
cdr3_aa: CASSQRGQGNYGYTF; d_call: .; v_call: TRBV4-1; j_call: TRBJ1-2
cdr3_aa: CASTLSQASSYNEQFF; d_call: .; v_call: TRBV2; j_call: TRBJ2-1
cdr3_aa: CASSQQLAGLGGSTDTQYF; d_call: TRBD2; v_call: TRBV4-2; j_call: TRBJ2-3
cdr3_aa: CASRGLAGVGDTQYF; d_call: TRBD2; v_call: TRBV4-1; j_call: TRBJ2-3
cdr3_aa: CASSSAPLDEQYF; d_call: .; v_call: TRBV5-6; j_call: TRBJ2-7
cdr3_aa: CASSLYPSQETQYF; d_call: .; v_call: TRBV28; j_call: TRBJ2-5
cdr3_aa: CASSSGTSHNEQFF; d_call: .; v_call: TRBV7-3; j_call: TRBJ2-1
cdr3_aa: CASSPGLAGSDEQFF; d_call: TRBD2; v_call: TRBV7-2; j_call: TRBJ2-1
cdr3_aa: CASSSGWSNQPQHF; d_call: .; v_call: TRBV27; j_call: TRBJ1-5
cdr3_aa: CASTGPTYNEQFF; d_call: .; v_call: TRBV19; j_call: TRBJ2-1
cdr3_aa: CASSAPSGTLSLYEQYF; d_call: .; v_call: TRBV27; j_call: TRBJ2-7
cdr3_aa: CSVSGAGGTEAFF; d_call: .; v_call: TRBV29-1; j_call: TRBJ1-1
cdr3_aa: CASSIGVLGTEAFF; d_call: .; v_call: TRBV19; j_call: TRBJ1-1
cdr3_aa: CASSFGVSRGETQYF; d_call: .; v_call: TRBV5-6; j_call: TRBJ2-5
cdr3_aa: CASSVGALAGNEQYF; d_call: TRBD2; v_call: TRBV9; j_call: TRBJ2-7
cdr3_aa: CATSRDLSGGYTF; d_call: .; v_call: TRBV15; j_call: TRBJ1-2
cdr3_aa: CASSVSSSEKLFF; d_call: .; v_call: TRBV19; j_call: TRBJ1-4
cdr3_aa: CASSAADRRDTEAFF; d_call: .; v_call: TRBV9; j_call: TRBJ1-1
cdr3_aa: CASRRDRGAEAFF; d_call: TRBD1; v_call: TRBV2; j_call: TRBJ1-1
cdr3_aa: CASSPPGQGQGYEQYF; d_call: TRBD1; v_call: TRBV7-9; j_call: TRBJ2-7
cdr3_aa: CASSVVDSLSYNEQFF; d_call: .; v_call: TRBV9; j_call: TRBJ2-1
cdr3_aa: CASSQDPGAFEQYF; d_call: .; v_call: TRBV4-2; j_call: TRBJ2-7
cdr3_aa: CASSVGSYLYNEQFF; d_call: .; v_call: TRBV9; j_call: TRBJ2-1
cdr3_aa: CASSFWGYEQYF; d_call: .; v_call: TRBV5-6; j_call: TRBJ2-7
cdr3_aa: CASGAIYEQYF; d_call: .; v_call: TRBV12-5; j_call: TRBJ2-7
cdr3_aa: CASSRRLWEREYMVDNEQFF; d_call: TRBD2; v_call: TRBV19; j_call: TRBJ2-1
cdr3_aa: CASTKAGRRETQYF; d_call: .; v_call: TRBV19; j_call: TRBJ2-5
cdr3_aa: CASSLRESVGHEQFF; d_call: .; v_call: TRBV14; j_call: TRBJ2-1